This is a list of T cell receptor beta chains from one sample in a study of early stage breast cancer tumors. This table comes from immunoSEQ multiplex PCR, and its TCRdb copy is limited to in-frame clones, with some not included. The data contain roughly 40,000 clones, around two thirds of them singletons. Material: blood. The receptors were gathered from a person in their fifties with breast cancer. CDR3s include the opening cysteine and the closing phenylalanine or tryptophan. D genes are given only for firm matches. A row's size may be missing; if present it is once, few, many or a size class.

v_gene	d_gene	abundance	j_gene	CDR3aa	CDR3nt
TRBV7-8	TRBD2	once	TRBJ2-1	CASSSYPGLAAGNEQFF	TGTGCCAGCAGTTCTTACCCGGGACTAGCGGCAGGCAATGAGCAGTTCTTC
TRBV7-9	-	-	TRBJ1-2	CASSLGSRSPYGYTF	TGTGCCAGCAGCCTAGGATCGAGGAGTCCCTATGGCTACACCTTC
TRBV29-1	TRBD1	-	TRBJ1-2	CSVLDRGKNYGYTF	TGCAGCGTTCTAGACAGGGGGAAAAACTATGGCTACACCTTC
TRBV5-1	TRBD1	once	TRBJ2-1	CASSLGDRPDYNEQFF	TGCGCCAGCAGCTTGGGGGACAGGCCCGACTACAATGAGCAGTTCTTC
TRBV19	-	-	TRBJ2-7	CASSRLDTGEQYF	TGTGCCAGTAGTCGACTGGACACCGGCGAGCAGTACTTC
TRBV28	TRBD2	-	TRBJ2-7	CASSPLWTSGKVYEQYF	TGTGCCAGCAGTCCCCTTTGGACTAGCGGGAAGGTCTACGAGCAGTACTTC
TRBV5-1	TRBD1	-	TRBJ1-1	CASSFQGATEAFF	TGCGCCAGCAGCTTTCAGGGGGCCACTGAAGCTTTCTTT
TRBV30	-	-	TRBJ1-5	CAWSVQGRNQPQHF	TGTGCCTGGAGTGTACAGGGAAGGAATCAGCCCCAGCATTTT
TRBV7-6	-	-	TRBJ2-5	CASSLDSETQYF	TGTGCCAGCAGCTTAGATTCTGAGACCCAGTACTTC
TRBV5-1	TRBD2	-	TRBJ2-1	CASSLDGRNDNEQFF	TGCGCCAGCAGCTTGGACGGGAGGAACGACAATGAGCAGTTCTTC
TRBV6-5	TRBD1	-	TRBJ1-1	CASSYSSGGKAFF	TGTGCCAGCAGTTACTCGTCAGGGGGCAAAGCTTTCTTT
TRBV27	TRBD2	-	TRBJ2-5	CASSSPSGGASRLKKEAQYF	TGTGCCAGCAGTTCGCCTAGCGGGGGGGCCTCACGCCTAAAGAAGGAGGCCCAGTACTTC
TRBV7-2	-	-	TRBJ2-3	CASSSSIANRDTQYF	TGTGCCAGCAGCTCCTCTATCGCCAATAGAGATACGCAGTATTTT
TRBV10-2	TRBD1	-	TRBJ1-1	CASSEWGTGGAYTEAFF	TGCGCCAGCAGTGAGTGGGGGACAGGGGGCGCGTACACTGAAGCTTTCTTT
TRBV7-8	-	-	TRBJ2-5	CASTIWGEETQYF	TGTGCCAGCACCATCTGGGGGGAAGAGACCCAGTACTTC
TRBV6-5	-	-	TRBJ1-2	CASSRDGRDYGYTF	TGTGCCAGCAGCAGGGACGGGAGGGACTATGGCTACACCTTC
TRBV4-3	TRBD1	-	TRBJ2-4	CASSQVAQGASNIQYF	TGCGCCAGCAGCCAAGTCGCACAGGGGGCTTCAAACATTCAGTACTTC
TRBV18	TRBD2	-	TRBJ2-1	CASSPGGSYNEQFF	TGTGCCAGCTCCCCGGGGGGATCCTACAATGAGCAGTTCTTC